A selection of T cell receptor beta chains follows, all from one sample in a study of blood T cell repertoires in COVID-19. Some clones are missing from TCRdb's copy, which holds only in-frame ones; the method was immunoSEQ multiplex PCR. The repertoire consists of approximately 280,000 clones, with 85% to 90% occurring once and the leading ten covering approximately 4.2%. Sequenced material: peripheral blood. All receptors derive from a man aged 35 to 55 with acute or convalescent COVID-19. Each CDR3 is given with its conserved first and last residue. Each record gives: D gene, V gene, clone size, J gene, CDR3 DNA, CDR3 protein. The D gene is left open where the match is weak. Part of the rows lack a size; the others show once, few, many or a class for expanded clones.

d_call: .
v_call: TRBV6-5
clone_size: .
j_call: TRBJ1-5
cdr3_nt: TGTGCCAGCACTCCCAAAGGGGGGGCGGGACAGCCCCAGCATTTT
cdr3_aa: CASTPKGGAGQPQHF

d_call: .
v_call: TRBV3-1/TRBV3-2
clone_size: few
j_call: TRBJ1-2
cdr3_nt: TGTGCCAGCAGCCATGGATCAGGGGAGGGCTCTAACTATGGCTACACCTTC
cdr3_aa: CASSHGSGEGSNYGYTF

d_call: .
v_call: TRBV2
clone_size: .
j_call: TRBJ1-3
cdr3_nt: TGTGCCAGCGGGGGGACGGACGGAAACACCATATATTTT
cdr3_aa: CASGGTDGNTIYF

d_call: TRBD1
v_call: TRBV19
clone_size: .
j_call: TRBJ1-5
cdr3_nt: TGTGCCAGCGCCTGGGACAGAAATCAGCCCCAGCATTTT
cdr3_aa: CASAWDRNQPQHF

d_call: TRBD1
v_call: TRBV5-1
clone_size: .
j_call: TRBJ2-7
cdr3_nt: TGCGCCAGCAGCTTGGAGCCAGGGGGTAGTTACGAGCAGTACTTC
cdr3_aa: CASSLEPGGSYEQYF

d_call: TRBD2
v_call: TRBV7-2
clone_size: .
j_call: TRBJ2-7
cdr3_nt: TGTGCCAGCAGTCCGGGGAGGGACTCCTACGAGCAGTACTTC
cdr3_aa: CASSPGRDSYEQYF

d_call: TRBD1
v_call: TRBV6-5
clone_size: few
j_call: TRBJ1-2
cdr3_nt: TGTGCCAGCAGGGGGGACAGTGCTGGGGGCTACACCTTC
cdr3_aa: CASRGDSAGGYTF

d_call: TRBD2
v_call: TRBV30
clone_size: .
j_call: TRBJ2-2
cdr3_nt: TGTGCCTGGAGGGGTCGGGTAGCGGGGAACACCGGGGAGCTGTTTTTT
cdr3_aa: CAWRGRVAGNTGELFF

d_call: .
v_call: TRBV6-5
clone_size: .
j_call: TRBJ2-7
cdr3_nt: TGTGCCAGCAGCCAGGACGGGACCTACGAGCAGTACTTC
cdr3_aa: CASSQDGTYEQYF

d_call: .
v_call: TRBV6-5
clone_size: .
j_call: TRBJ1-1
cdr3_nt: TGTGCCAGCTTTACCGGTTCCACTGAAGCTTTCTTT
cdr3_aa: CASFTGSTEAFF

d_call: .
v_call: TRBV11-2
clone_size: few
j_call: TRBJ2-7
cdr3_nt: TGTGCCAGCAGCTTAGATGGGGGGTCCTACGAGCAGTACTTC
cdr3_aa: CASSLDGGSYEQYF

d_call: .
v_call: TRBV11-3
clone_size: .
j_call: TRBJ2-2
cdr3_nt: TGTGCCAGCAGCTTAGCCATGAGGGTAGAGGATCCTTGGAACACCGGGGAGCTGTTTTTT
cdr3_aa: CASSLAMRVEDPWNTGELFF

d_call: TRBD1
v_call: TRBV19
clone_size: .
j_call: TRBJ1-5
cdr3_nt: TGTGCCGCCTCCGGGACAGGGGGCAGGCAGCCCCAGCATTTT
cdr3_aa: CAASGTGGRQPQHF

d_call: TRBD1
v_call: TRBV18
clone_size: .
j_call: TRBJ2-1
cdr3_nt: TGTGCCAGCTCACCGACAGGGGGCGACTACAATGAGCAGTTCTTC
cdr3_aa: CASSPTGGDYNEQFF

d_call: TRBD1
v_call: TRBV6-5
clone_size: .
j_call: TRBJ1-5
cdr3_nt: TGTGCCAGCAGCGGGACAGGGAATCAGCCCCAGCATTTT
cdr3_aa: CASSGTGNQPQHF

d_call: .
v_call: TRBV6-5
clone_size: .
j_call: TRBJ1-1
cdr3_nt: TGTGCCAGCAGTCCCCCCGGGTCCCATGGTCGGGCTTTCTTT
cdr3_aa: CASSPPGSHGRAFF

d_call: .
v_call: TRBV5-1
clone_size: .
j_call: TRBJ1-5
cdr3_nt: TGCGCCAGCAGCTTGGCCATAGACAGAGATCATCAGCCCCAGCATTTT
cdr3_aa: CASSLAIDRDHQPQHF

d_call: .
v_call: TRBV3-1/TRBV3-2
clone_size: once
j_call: TRBJ2-7
cdr3_nt: TGTGCCAGCAGCCAAGGAGGGTGGGGCTACGAGCAGTACTTC
cdr3_aa: CASSQGGWGYEQYF

d_call: .
v_call: TRBV6-5
clone_size: few
j_call: TRBJ1-1
cdr3_nt: TGTGCCAGCAGTCAGGACAGAAGAGCTTTCTTT
cdr3_aa: CASSQDRRAFF

d_call: .
v_call: TRBV29-1
clone_size: .
j_call: TRBJ1-5
cdr3_nt: TGCAGCGTCGTGCAGGGGACCAATCAGCCCCAGCATTTT
cdr3_aa: CSVVQGTNQPQHF

d_call: .
v_call: TRBV5-1
clone_size: once
j_call: TRBJ2-7
cdr3_nt: TGCGCCAGCAGCTTGGGTATGCAGAGGCTTGAGCAGTACTTC
cdr3_aa: CASSLGMQRLEQYF

d_call: .
v_call: TRBV6-5
clone_size: .
j_call: TRBJ1-2
cdr3_nt: TGTGCCAGCAGTCTTCAGGGGCTCGGCTATGGCTACACCTTC
cdr3_aa: CASSLQGLGYGYTF

d_call: .
v_call: TRBV4-1
clone_size: .
j_call: TRBJ1-1
cdr3_nt: TGCGCCAGCAGCCATCGACAGGTCAAATCGAACACTGAAGCTTTCTTT
cdr3_aa: CASSHRQVKSNTEAFF

d_call: .
v_call: TRBV4-2
clone_size: .
j_call: TRBJ1-1
cdr3_nt: TGTGCCAGCAGCCAACGTTTCAGGGATGGGACTGAAGCTTTCTTT
cdr3_aa: CASSQRFRDGTEAFF

d_call: TRBD1
v_call: TRBV2
clone_size: .
j_call: TRBJ1-5
cdr3_nt: TGTGCCAGCAGCCGGGACAGCCGAGGCAATCAGCCCCAGCATTTT
cdr3_aa: CASSRDSRGNQPQHF

d_call: TRBD1
v_call: TRBV5-1
clone_size: .
j_call: TRBJ1-2
cdr3_nt: TGCGCCAGCGGGGTACCGGGACAGGGTTCGGGTGGCTACACCTTC
cdr3_aa: CASGVPGQGSGGYTF

d_call: .
v_call: TRBV2
clone_size: .
j_call: TRBJ2-1
cdr3_nt: TGTGCCAGCAGACTGGGAGGAACCTACAATGAGCAGTTCTTC
cdr3_aa: CASRLGGTYNEQFF

d_call: .
v_call: TRBV3-1/TRBV3-2
clone_size: .
j_call: TRBJ2-2
cdr3_nt: TGTGCCAGCAGCCATGCAAGCGGGTCGAACACCGGGGAGCTGTTTTTT
cdr3_aa: CASSHASGSNTGELFF

d_call: .
v_call: TRBV7-8
clone_size: .
j_call: TRBJ1-1
cdr3_nt: TGTGCCACCCATGGACAGTCGCGCCAAGGCACTGAAGCTTTCTTT
cdr3_aa: CATHGQSRQGTEAFF

d_call: .
v_call: TRBV6-5
clone_size: .
j_call: TRBJ1-2
cdr3_nt: TGTGCCAGCACCCCAGGTTCGTTCGGCTACACCTTC
cdr3_aa: CASTPGSFGYTF

d_call: TRBD1
v_call: TRBV5-1
clone_size: .
j_call: TRBJ1-2
cdr3_nt: TGCGCCAGCAGGGGTGACAGGGAAGAAGGCTACACCTTC
cdr3_aa: CASRGDREEGYTF

d_call: .
v_call: TRBV6-5
clone_size: .
j_call: TRBJ1-1
cdr3_nt: TGTGCCAGCAGTTACAAGGTCCGGAGTGAAGCTTTCTTT
cdr3_aa: CASSYKVRSEAFF

d_call: .
v_call: TRBV6-5
clone_size: .
j_call: TRBJ1-5
cdr3_nt: TGTGCCAGCAGCATGGTCCCCCGAGGCAATCAGCCCCAGCATTTT
cdr3_aa: CASSMVPRGNQPQHF

d_call: TRBD1
v_call: TRBV6-1
clone_size: .
j_call: TRBJ2-6
cdr3_nt: TGTGCCAGCAGTGCAGGACAGGGGGCACCTGGGGCCAACGTCCTGACTTTC
cdr3_aa: CASSAGQGAPGANVLTF

d_call: .
v_call: TRBV20-1
clone_size: .
j_call: TRBJ2-7
cdr3_nt: TGCAGTGCTGAGGGCCCCTACGAGCAGTACTTC
cdr3_aa: CSAEGPYEQYF

d_call: .
v_call: TRBV5-1
clone_size: few
j_call: TRBJ1-1
cdr3_nt: TGCGCCAGCAGCGTGTACAGGAACACTGAAGCTTTCTTT
cdr3_aa: CASSVYRNTEAFF